The next 20 T cell receptor beta chains were all read from a single sample in a study of blood T cell repertoires in COVID-19. The repertoire was sequenced with immunoSEQ multiplex PCR; TCRdb's copy has only in-frame clones and lacks some. The table has some 300,000 clones, approximately 89% seen once. The sequencing sample was made of peripheral blood. These TCRs come from a woman in her thirties who had recovered from COVID-19.

The rearrangement joins TRBV28 to TRBJ1-3, with D perhaps matching TRBD1 (6 bases). The V end lost 1 base, the J end lost 2 bases, and 6 bases lay between the germline ends. This CDR3 is built from 14 residues. The V gene's germline CDR1 is MDHEN and CDR2 SYDVKM. CDR3 loop: CASSLYRAGNTIYF. The DNA of the CDR3 is TGTGCCAGCAGTTTATACAGGGCTGGAAACACCATATATTTT.

The chain joins TRBV9 to TRBJ2-3, with TRBD2 matching 12 bases. CDR1 is SGDLS, CDR2 YYNGEE, per germline. This CDR3 region has 15 residues. V trimming: 0 bases; J trimming: 4 bases; junction bases outside the gene matches: 0. CDR3 DNA: TGTGCCAGCAGCGTAGGACTAGCGGGGGCAGATACGCAGTATTTT. As protein: CASSVGLAGADTQYF.

V and J are TRBV5-4 and TRBJ1-1; tentatively, D is TRBD1 (5 bases). V was clipped by 0 bases and J by 0 bases, with 12 bases between them. The V gene's germline CDR1 is SGHNT and CDR2 YYREEE (reference sequence). The CDR3 is 16 residues long. The CDR3 DNA sequence: TGTGCCAGCAGCTTGGTCATTGGACAACTGAACACTGAAGCTTTCTTT. Translated: CASSLVIGQLNTEAFF. Full variable domain (remainder filled in from reference TRBV5-4 and TRBJ1-1): ETGVTQSPTHLIKTRGQQVTLRCSSQSGHNTVSWYQQALGQGPQFIFQYYREEENGRGNFPPRFSGLQFPNYSSELNVNALELDDSALYLCASSLVIGQLNTEAFFGQGTRLTVV.

This chain joins TRBV20-1 and TRBJ2-3; D unclear. The CDR3 is 13 amino acids. The germline V gene encodes CDR1 DFQATT and CDR2 SNEGSKA (reference sequence). Trimming took 3 bases from V and 6 from J, leaving 13 bases between them. The CDR3 protein is CSASGGDGDTQYF. CDR3 coding DNA: TGCAGTGCTAGTGGTGGCGACGGGGATACGCAGTATTTT.

Only one count was recorded for this clone. The chain is built from TRBV7-2 and TRBJ1-1; D gene unclear. The germline V gene encodes CDR1 SGHTA and CDR2 FQGNSA. This CDR3 has 13 amino acids. Trimming pared 8 bases from V and 5 bases from J, leaving 15 bases between. The CDR3 DNA sequence: TGTGCCAGCGTGGACTCAGGATCTACTGAAGCTTTCTTT. Translating it yields CASVDSGSTEAFF.

This clone was seen once. Distinct nucleotide sequences in the sample also encode this CDR3. The chain carries TRBV19 and TRBJ1-1; no firm D call. This CDR3 has 13 amino acids. CDR1 is LNHDA and CDR2 is SQIVND in the germline V gene (reference sequence). V lost 5 bases, J lost 1 base, and 8 bases lay in between. DNA for the CDR3: TGTGCCAGTAGTTACAGAGAGAACACTGAAGCTTTCTTT. Its translation is CASSYRENTEAFF.

The chain combines TRBV7-9 with TRBJ1-6, with D perhaps matching TRBD1 (6 bases). The CDR3 spans 16 residues. Germline V CDR1 and CDR2: SEHNR, FQNEAQ (reference sequence). V lost 6 bases, J lost 10 bases, and 22 bases lay in between. The CDR3 DNA reads TGTGCCAGCAGTGGGTTTGACAGGCCTTCAGGGTCACCCCTCCACTTT. Translating it yields CASSGFDRPSGSPLHF.

This chain joins TRBV27 and TRBJ1-5; 8 bases fit TRBD1. The CDR3 is 18 residues long. Germline CDR1 MNHEY, CDR2 SMNVEV (reference sequence). The V segment lost 5 bases and the J segment 6 bases; nucleotides outside the gene matches: 18. This CDR3 is CASSPGQGPRRGSQPQHF. For the CDR3, the DNA is TGTGCCAGCAGTCCCGGACAGGGCCCGCGACGTGGAAGTCAGCCCCAGCATTTT.

This clone was seen only once. The rearrangement links TRBV28 to TRBJ1-5; D not resolved. V was clipped by 7 bases and J by 2 bases, with 12 bases between them. CDR1 MDHEN and CDR2 SYDVKM come from the germline V gene. The CDR3 extends over 14 amino acids. The CDR3 protein is CASTSAEGNQPQHF. The DNA of the CDR3 is TGTGCCAGCACCTCGGCGGAGGGCAATCAGCCCCAGCATTTT.

The genes are TRBV6-5 and TRBJ1-2, with TRBD1 matching over 7 bases. Trimming took 0 bases from V and 7 from J; bases not matched to a gene: 8. This CDR3 region has 15 residues. The V gene's germline CDR1 is MNHEY and CDR2 SVGAGI. Here the CDR3 reads CASSYSRDRPGGYTF. CDR3 in DNA: TGTGCCAGCAGTTACTCCCGGGACAGACCTGGTGGCTACACCTTC.

The chain carries TRBV11-2 and TRBJ2-7; D is unclear. The CDR3 is 12 residues long. V lost 2 bases to trimming and J lost 3 bases, with 5 bases between them. CDR1 and CDR2 from the germline V gene are SGHAT and FQNNGV. CDR3 DNA sequence: TGTGCCAGCAGCTTACTATTCTACGAGCAGTACTTC. It translates to CASSLLFYEQYF.

This rearrangement joins TRBV7-3 to TRBJ2-1; 12 nucleotides line up with TRBD1. Germline V CDR1 and CDR2: SGHTA, FQGTGA. V gave up 3 bases and J gave up 8 bases; unmatched junction bases: 5. This CDR3 contains 15 residues. CDR3 nucleotide sequence: TGTGCCAGCAGCTTTGGGACAGGGGGCTTCTATGAGCAGTTCTTC. Residues: CASSFGTGGFYEQFF.

V usage is TRBV7-2 and J usage is TRBJ2-1, with TRBD2 matching 9 bases. Germline V lookup: CDR1 SGHTA, CDR2 FQGNSA. V dropped 4 bases and J dropped 7; count of bases not matched to a gene: 8. CDR3 length: 15 amino acids. The DNA for the CDR3 is TGTGCCAGCAGCTCCTCAGGGGCGGGGGGGAATGAGCAGTTCTTC. Protein sequence: CASSSSGAGGNEQFF.

The chain employs TRBV19 and TRBJ2-7, with D possibly TRBD2 on 6 matching bases. The V gene's germline CDR1 is LNHDA and CDR2 SQIVND (reference sequence). The CDR3 totals 11 residues. The V end lost 5 bases, the J end lost 6 bases, and 8 bases lay between the germline ends. CDR3 sequence (DNA): TGTGCCAGTAGTGCGGGGCGCGAGCAGTACTTC. This encodes CASSAGREQYF.

The chain links TRBV18 to TRBJ1-1; 11 bases fit TRBD1. The V gene end was trimmed by 6 bases and the J gene end by 10 bases; junction bases not matched to a gene: 10. The CDR3 sequence is 14 residues long. Germline CDR1 and CDR2: KGHSH and LQKENI. The CDR3 is CASSPGQGATGAFF. The CDR3 region has the DNA TGTGCCAGCTCCCCAGGACAGGGGGCGACCGGAGCTTTCTTT.

This clone was recorded only once. The gene calls are TRBV7-2 and TRBJ2-7; 8 nucleotides align to TRBD2. V shed 7 bases, J shed 2 bases, and the junction held 10 bases outside the gene matches. CDR3 length: 15 residues. Germline CDR1 SGHTA, CDR2 FQGNSA. CDR3 nucleotide sequence: TGTGCCAGCAACTCTCGGGGGGGGGCCCCCTACGAGCAGTACTTC. Translated, it gives CASNSRGGAPYEQYF.

This rearrangement joins TRBV19 to TRBJ2-3; 10 positions match TRBD2. The CDR3 covers 18 residues. CDR1 is LNHDA, CDR2 SQIVND, per germline (reference sequence). The ends lost 3 bases at V and 6 bases at J; junction bases unmatched: 15. CDR3 coding DNA: TGTGCCAGTAGTATGAAGCGGGGGGGGGCCGGGACACGGGATACGCAGTATTTT. It encodes CASSMKRGGAGTRDTQYF.

The V gene is TRBV18, the J gene TRBJ1-1; D ambiguous. V lost 3 bases and J 0 bases, leaving 20 bases between the germline ends. CDR1 KGHSH and CDR2 LQKENI come from the germline V gene. This CDR3 is 18 amino acids long. The CDR3 is CASSPKAGSTFMNTEAFF. Here the CDR3 DNA reads TGTGCCAGCTCACCGAAAGCGGGTTCCACTTTTATGAACACTGAAGCTTTCTTT.

This chain links TRBV12-3 or TRBV12-4 with TRBJ1-4; unclear D gene. CDR3 length: 13 residues. Trimming shortened V by 2 bases and J by 5 bases, and 6 bases separated the two germline ends. The CDR3 loop reads CASSLTENEKLFF. The CDR3 bases are TGTGCCAGCAGTTTAACAGAAAATGAAAAACTGTTTTTT.

This chain's CDR3 is CAWSVGVAANEKLFF. CDR3 coding DNA: TGTGCCTGGAGTGTAGGGGTAGCGGCTAATGAAAAACTGTTTTTT. The chain links TRBV30 to TRBJ1-4; TRBD1 is a possible D gene (5 bases). This CDR3 is 15 amino acids long. From germline, CDR1 is GTSNPN and CDR2 SVGIG (reference sequence). Trimming took off 0 bases at V and 3 bases at J, with 11 bases between the two ends.